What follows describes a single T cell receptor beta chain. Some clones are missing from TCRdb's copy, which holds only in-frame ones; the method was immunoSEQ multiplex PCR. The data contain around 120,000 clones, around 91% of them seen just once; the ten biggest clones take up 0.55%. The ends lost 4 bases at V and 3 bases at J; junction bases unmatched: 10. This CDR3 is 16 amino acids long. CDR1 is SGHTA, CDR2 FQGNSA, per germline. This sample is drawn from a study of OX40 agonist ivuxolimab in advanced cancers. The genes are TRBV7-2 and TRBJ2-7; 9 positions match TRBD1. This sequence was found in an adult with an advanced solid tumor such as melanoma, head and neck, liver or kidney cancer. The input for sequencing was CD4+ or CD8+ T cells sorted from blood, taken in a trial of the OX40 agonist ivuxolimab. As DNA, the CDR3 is TGTGCCAGCAGCTCATCCGGGACAGGGAATTTCTACGAGCAGTACTTC. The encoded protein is CASSSSGTGNFYEQYF.